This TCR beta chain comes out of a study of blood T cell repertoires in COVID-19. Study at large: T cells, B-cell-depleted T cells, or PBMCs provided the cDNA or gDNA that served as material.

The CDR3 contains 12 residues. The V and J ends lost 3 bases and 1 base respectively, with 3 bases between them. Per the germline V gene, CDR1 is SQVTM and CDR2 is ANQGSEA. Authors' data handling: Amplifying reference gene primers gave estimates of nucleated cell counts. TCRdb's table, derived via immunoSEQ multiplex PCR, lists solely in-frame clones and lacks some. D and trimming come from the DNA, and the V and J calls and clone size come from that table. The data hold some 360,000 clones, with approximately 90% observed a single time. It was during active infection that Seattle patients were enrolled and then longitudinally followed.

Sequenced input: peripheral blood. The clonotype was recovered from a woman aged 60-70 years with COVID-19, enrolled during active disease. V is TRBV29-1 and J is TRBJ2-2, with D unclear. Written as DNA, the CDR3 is TGCAGCGTTGACCGGAACACCGGGGAGCTGTTTTTT. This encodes CSVDRNTGELFF.